These 6 T cell receptor beta chains came from one sample sequenced in a study of vaccination effects on CD4 cells after COVID-19 (dated by TCRdb to between 2021 and 2022). Their recognized antigens are unknown. In the ViraFEST assay, PBMC were stimulated with viral peptide pools, and TCR sequencing was then used to find antigen-specific CD4+ T cell clonotypes based on their expansion. After 10 days of culture, CD4+ T cells were isolated with the EasySep CD4+ T cell isolation kit. Negative nucleocapsid antibody results before and after vaccination confirmed that the healthy vaccine recipients had no prior SARS-CoV-2 infection. The receptor library was made with the immunoSEQ multiplex PCR assay. Held by TCRdb, this immuneACCESS table contains in-frame sequences only and omits some clones. Under half of the omission traces to an unresolved V gene where checked; the cause of the rest is unknown. The table for this sample lists around 25,000 clones; about 74% of them were counted only once. The top ten hold about a tenth of the sample.

Source: CD4+ T cells from PBMCs cultured with HCoV-NL63 spike peptides, taken before COVID-19 vaccination. The sample's cell subset or site label is to be understood as: HCoV-NL63 spike overlapping peptide pool stimulation. The receptor source for this set is a human donor who received a COVID-19 vaccine.

The V and J genes are TRBV6-5 and TRBJ2-7; 7 bases match TRBD1. This CDR3 contains 14 residues. Looked up from germline, CDR1 is MNHEY and CDR2 is SVGAGI. V trimming: 7 bases; J trimming: 0 bases; junction bases outside the gene matches: 6. The CDR3 DNA is TGTGCCAGCACCCGGACAGGAAGCTCCTACGAGCAGTACTTC. This codes for CASTRTGSSYEQYF.

V usage is TRBV30 and J usage is TRBJ1-3, with a weak D call TRBD1 (5 bases). The CDR3 is 16 residues long. Germline V gene data show CDR1 as GTSNPN and CDR2 as SVGIG (reference sequence). Trimming removed 4 bases from V and 4 bases from J, with 20 bases in between. In nucleotides, the CDR3 is TGTGCCTGGAAACCGCCCGGGGCTTACTCCGGAAACACCATATATTTT. This gives the protein CAWKPPGAYSGNTIYF. Full variable domain (outside the CDR3, taken from reference TRBV30 and TRBJ1-3): SQTIHQWPATLVQPVGSPLSLECTVEGTSNPNLYWYRQAAGRGLQLLFYSVGIGQISSEVPQNLSASRPQDRQFILSSKKLLLSDSGFYLCAWKPPGAYSGNTIYFGEGSWLTVV.

V gene TRBV5-4 combines with J gene TRBJ1-3; TRBD1 might be the D (5 bases). V lost 5 bases to trimming and J lost 0 bases, with 18 bases between them. The CDR3 has 17 residues. Germline CDR1 is SGHNT and CDR2 is YYREEE (reference sequence). In DNA, the CDR3 is TGTGCCAGCAGTGGAGGGGCGGGCGGCATCTCTGGAAACACCATATATTTT. Protein product: CASSGGAGGISGNTIYF.

This sequence joins TRBV11-2 and TRBJ2-7; maybe TRBD1 (6 bases). The CDR3 has 16 residues. CDR1 and CDR2 from the germline V gene are SGHAT and FQNNGV. The V end was cut by 4 bases, the J end by 0 bases, with 16 bases between. This chain's CDR3 is CASSSLRNRDSYEQYF. Written as DNA, the CDR3 is TGTGCCAGCAGCTCGCTACGGAACAGGGACTCCTACGAGCAGTACTTC.

In this sample, this clone turned up a few times. CDR3 in amino acids: CASSPLTGELFF. The CDR3 DNA reads TGTGCCAGCAGCCCGCTGACCGGGGAGCTGTTTTTT. V and J are TRBV27 and TRBJ2-2; D remains unclear. The germline V and J ends were trimmed by 6 bases and 5 bases, with 7 bases remaining between them. Germline V CDR1 and CDR2: MNHEY, SMNVEV (reference sequence). The CDR3 totals 12 residues.

The gene calls are TRBV11-1 and TRBJ1-1, with D possibly TRBD1 on 5 matching bases. The V end lost 10 bases, the J end lost 2 bases, and 14 bases lay between the germline ends. The CDR3 spans 13 residues. Germline assignment: CDR1 SGHAT and CDR2 FQDESV (reference sequence). This CDR3 is CATEGDANTEAFF. The CDR3 nucleotides read TGTGCCACAGAAGGGGATGCTAACACTGAAGCTTTCTTT. The whole variable domain, remainder taken from reference TRBV11-1 and TRBJ1-1, is EAEVAQSPRYKITEKSQAVAFWCDPISGHATLYWYRQILGQGPELLVQFQDESVVDDSQLPKDRFSAERLKGVDSTLKIQPAELGDSAMYLCATEGDANTEAFFGQGTRLTVV.